These T cell receptor beta chains were read from a single sample in a study of blood T cell repertoires in COVID-19. Generated by immunoSEQ multiplex PCR, the TCRdb table keeps only in-frame clones and is missing some. In the table there are about 150,000 clones, around 80% of which are singletons. The source material was peripheral blood. All receptors derive from a woman in her 50s with acute or convalescent COVID-19. Each CDR3 is given with its conserved first and last residue. The D gene is left open where the match is weak. A clone size is listed for some rows: how often the clone was seen (once, few, many), or a class if it is expanded.

size,D,J,V,DNA,CDR3
NA,TRBD2,TRBJ2-3,TRBV3-1/TRBV3-2,TGTGCCAGCAGCCACCGGACTAGCGGGGGGGCCTCAGATACGCAGTATTTT,CASSHRTSGGASDTQYF
NA,TRBD2,TRBJ2-7,TRBV7-6,TGTGCCAGCAGCTTACTAGCGGGCGGACTACTCCTATCCCCCGAGCAGTACTTC,CASSLLAGGLLLSPEQYF
NA,TRBD1,TRBJ2-2,TRBV5-1,TGCGCCAGCAGCCCCCGCGGACAGGACCGTCGTGGGCTGTTTTTT,CASSPRGQDRRGLFF
NA,NA,TRBJ1-1,TRBV7-6,TGTGCCAGCAGCTCGCAGACAGTCATGAACACTGAAGCTTTCTTT,CASSSQTVMNTEAFF
NA,NA,TRBJ2-5,TRBV12-5,TGTGCTAGTGGTTTGGCACATCTAGCTAGGACGCGCGGGGAGACCCAGTACTTC,CASGLAHLARTRGETQYF
once,NA,TRBJ2-7,TRBV10-2,TGCGCCAGCAGGTCAGGTCCCGAGCAGTACTTC,CASRSGPEQYF
many,NA,TRBJ1-2,TRBV5-4,TGTGCCAGCAGCTTATGGGGCGCATACGGCTACACCTTC,CASSLWGAYGYTF
NA,NA,TRBJ1-1,TRBV10-3,TGTGCCATCAGTTCGGGGGACCGGAACACTGAAGCTTTCTTT,CAISSGDRNTEAFF
NA,NA,TRBJ1-1,TRBV15,TGTGCCACCAGCAGAGGTTGGCCCCGAAACATGAACACTGAAGCTTTCTTT,CATSRGWPRNMNTEAFF
few,NA,TRBJ1-1,TRBV6-5,TGTGCCAGCAGGCTAGAGGGTTTCACTGAAGCTTTCTTT,CASRLEGFTEAFF
NA,NA,TRBJ2-3,TRBV2,TGTGCCAGCAGTGAAACCAGCGGAAAAGATACGCAGTATTTT,CASSETSGKDTQYF
NA,NA,TRBJ1-3,TRBV7-8,TGTGCCAGCAGCTCCGTGGCGGTAAACTCTGGAAACACCATATATTTT,CASSSVAVNSGNTIYF
NA,NA,TRBJ2-2,TRBV19,TGTGCCAGTAGTCCCAGGCCAAACACCGGGGAGCTGTTTTTT,CASSPRPNTGELFF
NA,TRBD2,TRBJ2-7,TRBV2,TGTGCCAGCAGTGAAGATAGCGGGGCGAGGGAGCAGTACTTC,CASSEDSGAREQYF
NA,NA,TRBJ1-6,TRBV5-4,TGTGCCAGCAGCTTGGCGACAGGCTATAATTCACCCCTCCACTTT,CASSLATGYNSPLHF
NA,TRBD1,TRBJ1-2,TRBV28,TGTGCCAGCAGTTTAAGTGGCCAGGGGGCGCGGGGTGGCTACACCTTC,CASSLSGQGARGGYTF
few,TRBD1,TRBJ2-3,TRBV4-2,TGTGCCAGCAGCCAAGATTTACCGGGAACAGGGGTAGATACGCAGTATTTT,CASSQDLPGTGVDTQYF
NA,TRBD2,TRBJ2-7,TRBV5-1,TGCGCCAGCAGCTTTTCACTAGCGGGGGGATTCGACGAGCAGTACTTC,CASSFSLAGGFDEQYF
NA,TRBD1,TRBJ1-6,TRBV15,TGTGCCACCAGCGGATTAACAGGGGGAGGTTCACCCCTCCACTTT,CATSGLTGGGSPLHF
once,NA,TRBJ1-4,TRBV20-1,TGCAGTGCTAGTCGCAGGGAGGTTGCAACTAATGAAAAACTGTTTTTT,CSASRREVATNEKLFF
NA,TRBD1,TRBJ2-2,TRBV18,TGTGCCAGCTCACCCCGGACAGGGAACACCGGGGAGCTGTTTTTT,CASSPRTGNTGELFF
NA,TRBD1,TRBJ1-1,TRBV2,TGTGCCAGCAGGGCGGACAGGGCCTTCGGCGTGAACACTGAAGCTTTCTTT,CASRADRAFGVNTEAFF
NA,NA,TRBJ2-7,TRBV7-9,TGTGCCAGCAGCTTCTCAGGGTTAGGGGGCGAGCAGTACTTC,CASSFSGLGGEQYF
NA,NA,TRBJ2-5,TRBV1,TGCACCAGCAGCCAACCCACTAGCGGGGGGATCGAGACCCAGTACTTC,CTSSQPTSGGIETQYF
NA,NA,TRBJ1-1,TRBV2,TGTGCCAGCAGTGAGGGGAGGAACACTGAAGCTTTCTTT,CASSEGRNTEAFF
NA,TRBD2,TRBJ2-5,TRBV5-1,TGCGCCAGCAGCTTGGCCGGGGGGTCACAAGAGACCCAGTACTTC,CASSLAGGSQETQYF
NA,NA,TRBJ1-1,TRBV6-5,TGTGCCAGCGTGCAGGGTGGGATCGACACTGAAGCTTTCTTT,CASVQGGIDTEAFF
NA,TRBD1,TRBJ2-5,TRBV5-1,TGCGCCAGCAGCATAGGGACAGGGGGTTGGGAGACCCAGTACTTC,CASSIGTGGWETQYF
NA,TRBD2,TRBJ2-7,TRBV5-1,TGCGCCAGCCGTAGGTTGGGCGGGGGGTCTTTCGACGAGCAGTACTTC,CASRRLGGGSFDEQYF
NA,NA,TRBJ1-4,TRBV14,TGTGCCAGCAGCGCCCACCGGGACACCAATTATAATGAAAAACTGTTTTTT,CASSAHRDTNYNEKLFF
NA,NA,TRBJ2-1,TRBV5-4,TGTGCCAGCAGCTCCGGGACTGCCTTTCACAATGAGCAGTTCTTC,CASSSGTAFHNEQFF
NA,TRBD1,TRBJ1-4,TRBV20-1,TGCAGTGCAGGGGGCGGTGAAAAACTGTTTTTT,CSAGGGEKLFF
NA,NA,TRBJ1-4,TRBV28,TGTGCCAGCAGTTACAGGAGGGGTCGGGAAAAACTGTTTTTT,CASSYRRGREKLFF
NA,NA,TRBJ1-1,TRBV29-1,TGCAGCGTTGAGGGACTCATGAACACTGAAGCTTTCTTT,CSVEGLMNTEAFF
NA,NA,TRBJ2-1,TRBV13,TGTGCCAGACCATGCAGCTCCTACAATGAGCAGTTCTTC,CARPCSSYNEQFF
NA,TRBD2,TRBJ2-1,TRBV19,TGTGCCAGTCATAGCGGGATAAGCTACAATGAGCAGTTCTTC,CASHSGISYNEQFF
medium-sized,NA,TRBJ2-1,TRBV30,TGTGCCTGGAGTGTAGGTATAGCCTCTAACTACAATGAGCAGTTCTTC,CAWSVGIASNYNEQFF
NA,NA,TRBJ1-2,TRBV11-2,TGTGCCAGCAGCTATGGGCTCTATGGCTACACCTTC,CASSYGLYGYTF
once,NA,TRBJ1-1,TRBV5-1,TGCGCCAGCAGCTCGGACAGACCGAACACTGAAGCTTTCTTT,CASSSDRPNTEAFF
NA,TRBD2,TRBJ2-7,TRBV7-2,TGTGCCAGCAGCCTAAGCGGGAATCCGCCCTCCGAGCAGTACTTC,CASSLSGNPPSEQYF
NA,TRBD1,TRBJ2-3,TRBV6-6,TGTGCCAGCAGTTCCGCCGCGGGACAGGGCACAGATACGCAGTATTTT,CASSSAAGQGTDTQYF
NA,NA,TRBJ2-5,TRBV5-1,TGCGCCAGCAGCTTCGCAGGTGAAGAGACCCAGTACTTC,CASSFAGEETQYF
few,TRBD1,TRBJ1-4,TRBV10-1,TGCGCCAGCAGTGACGGGACAGGGAATGAAAAACTGTTTTTT,CASSDGTGNEKLFF
NA,NA,TRBJ1-5,TRBV18,TGTGCCAGCTCACCACAGTCCCGGTATAGCAATCAGCCCCAGCATTTT,CASSPQSRYSNQPQHF
NA,NA,TRBJ2-6,TRBV19,TGTGCCAGTAGGATGAGCTTTGGGGCCAACGTCCTGACTTTC,CASRMSFGANVLTF
NA,TRBD1,TRBJ1-2,TRBV27,TGTGCCAGCAGTCGAGGGGACAGGTACGACTATGGCTACACCTTC,CASSRGDRYDYGYTF
NA,NA,TRBJ2-5,TRBV27,TGTGCCAGCAGTTCAACCGGGCTTCAGGGGCTGTTCCAGTACTTC,CASSSTGLQGLFQYF
few,TRBD2,TRBJ2-7,TRBV19,TGTGCCAGTAAAAACTCGGGAGGGCGAGCCTACGAGCAGTACTTC,CASKNSGGRAYEQYF